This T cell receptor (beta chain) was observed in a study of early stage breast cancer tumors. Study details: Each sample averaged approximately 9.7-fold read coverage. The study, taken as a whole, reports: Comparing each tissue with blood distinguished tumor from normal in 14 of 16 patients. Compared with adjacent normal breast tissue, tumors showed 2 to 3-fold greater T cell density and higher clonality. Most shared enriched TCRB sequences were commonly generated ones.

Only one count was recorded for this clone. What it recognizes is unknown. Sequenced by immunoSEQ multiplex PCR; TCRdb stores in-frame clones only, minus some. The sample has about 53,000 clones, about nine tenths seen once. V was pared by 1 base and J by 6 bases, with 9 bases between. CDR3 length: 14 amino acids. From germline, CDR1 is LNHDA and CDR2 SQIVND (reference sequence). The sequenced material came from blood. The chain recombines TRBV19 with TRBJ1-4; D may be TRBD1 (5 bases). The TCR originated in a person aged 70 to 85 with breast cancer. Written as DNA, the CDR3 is TGTGCCAGTAGTATAGCGGGGGACGATGAAAAACTGTTTTTT. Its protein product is CASSIAGDDEKLFF.